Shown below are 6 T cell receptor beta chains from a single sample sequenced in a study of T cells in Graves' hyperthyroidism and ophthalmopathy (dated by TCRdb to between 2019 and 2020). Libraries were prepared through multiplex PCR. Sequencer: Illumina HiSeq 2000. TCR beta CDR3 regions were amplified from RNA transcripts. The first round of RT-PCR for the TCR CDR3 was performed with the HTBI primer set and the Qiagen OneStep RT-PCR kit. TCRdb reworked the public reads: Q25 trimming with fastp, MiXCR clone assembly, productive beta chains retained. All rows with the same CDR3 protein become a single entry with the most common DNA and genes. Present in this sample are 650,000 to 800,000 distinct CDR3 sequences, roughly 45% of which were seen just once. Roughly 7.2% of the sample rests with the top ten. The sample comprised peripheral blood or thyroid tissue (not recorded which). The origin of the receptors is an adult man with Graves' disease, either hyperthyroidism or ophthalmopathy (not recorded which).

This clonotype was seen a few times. CDR3 residues: CSATSFLDRGPGQPQHF. The CDR3 DNA sequence: TGCAGTGCTACATCGTTTCTGGACAGGGGGCCCGGTCAGCCCCAGCATTTT. The genes are TRBV20-1 and TRBJ1-5; 11 nucleotides match TRBD1. The CDR3 length is 17 residues. From germline, CDR1 is DFQATT and CDR2 SNEGSKA (reference sequence). The V gene end was trimmed by 4 bases and the J gene end by 6 bases; junction bases not matched to a gene: 14.

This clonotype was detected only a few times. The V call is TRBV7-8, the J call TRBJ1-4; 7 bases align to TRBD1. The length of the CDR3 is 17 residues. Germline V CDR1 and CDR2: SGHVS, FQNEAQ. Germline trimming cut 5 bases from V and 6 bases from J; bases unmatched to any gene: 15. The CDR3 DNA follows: TGTGCCAGCAGCAACCGACAGGGTAGTTGGGGCCATGAAAAACTGTTTTTT. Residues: CASSNRQGSWGHEKLFF. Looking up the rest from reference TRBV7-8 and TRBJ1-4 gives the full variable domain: GAGVSQSPRYKVAKRGQDVALRCDPISGHVSLFWYQQALGQGPEFLTYFQNEAQLDKSGLPSDRFFAERPEGSVSTLKIQRTQQEDSAVYLCASSNRQGSWGHEKLFFGSGTQLSVL.

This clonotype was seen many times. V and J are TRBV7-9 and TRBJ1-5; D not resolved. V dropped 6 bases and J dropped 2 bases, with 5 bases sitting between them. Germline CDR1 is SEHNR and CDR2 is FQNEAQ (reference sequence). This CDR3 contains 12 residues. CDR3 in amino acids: CASSSGNQPQHF. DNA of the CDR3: TGTGCCAGCAGTTCCGGCAATCAGCCCCAGCATTTT.

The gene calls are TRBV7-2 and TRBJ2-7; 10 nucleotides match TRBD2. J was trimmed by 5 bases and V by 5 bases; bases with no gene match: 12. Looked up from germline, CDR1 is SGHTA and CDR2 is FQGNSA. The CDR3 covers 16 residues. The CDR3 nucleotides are TGTGCCAGCAGCGCCATCCTAGCGGGAGTCAGTGACGAGCAGTACTTC. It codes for CASSAILAGVSDEQYF.

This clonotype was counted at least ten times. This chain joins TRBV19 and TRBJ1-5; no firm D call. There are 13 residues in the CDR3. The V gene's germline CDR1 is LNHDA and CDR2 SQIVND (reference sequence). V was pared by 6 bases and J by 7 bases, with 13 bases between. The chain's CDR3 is CASRSGSQQPQHF. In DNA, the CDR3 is TGTGCCAGTAGGTCGGGGTCGCAGCAGCCCCAGCATTTT. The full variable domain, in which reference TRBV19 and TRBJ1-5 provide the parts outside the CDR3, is DGGITQSPKYLFRKEGQNVTLSCEQNLNHDAMYWYRQDPGQGLRLIYYSQIVNDFQKGDIAEGYSVSREKKESFPLTVTSAQKNPTAFYLCASRSGSQQPQHFGDGTRLSIL.

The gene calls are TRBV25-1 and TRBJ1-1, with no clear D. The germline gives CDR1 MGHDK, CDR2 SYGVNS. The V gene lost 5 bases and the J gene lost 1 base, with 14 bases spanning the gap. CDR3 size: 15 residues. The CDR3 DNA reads TGTGCCAGCAGTTACCAGGCCGGTGAGAACACTGAAGCTTTCTTT. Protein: CASSYQAGENTEAFF.